This TCR beta chain was captured by sequencing in a study of blood T cell repertoires in COVID-19. Study at large: Sources were T cells, B-cell-depleted T cells, or PBMCs; the material itself was cDNA or gDNA.

In the authors' methods: Amplifying reference gene primers gave estimates of nucleated cell counts. The method was immunoSEQ multiplex PCR; TCRdb's version includes in-frame clones alone and lacks a portion of them. Clone size and the V and J calls come from that table; the DNA yielded D and trimming. The sample carries approximately 280,000 clones, roughly 90% recorded once. Trimming removed 8 bases from V and 5 bases from J, with 15 bases in between. From germline, CDR1 is LNHDA and CDR2 SQIVND (reference sequence). This CDR3 has 13 residues. The rearrangement uses TRBV19 and TRBJ1-2; weak D call: TRBD1 (6 bases). The clonotype was recovered from a man aged 45-65 years with acute or convalescent COVID-19. The sequenced sample consisted of peripheral blood. The DNA for the CDR3 is TGTGCCAGTGGCATGACAGGCATTTATGGCTACACCTTC. As protein: CASGMTGIYGYTF.